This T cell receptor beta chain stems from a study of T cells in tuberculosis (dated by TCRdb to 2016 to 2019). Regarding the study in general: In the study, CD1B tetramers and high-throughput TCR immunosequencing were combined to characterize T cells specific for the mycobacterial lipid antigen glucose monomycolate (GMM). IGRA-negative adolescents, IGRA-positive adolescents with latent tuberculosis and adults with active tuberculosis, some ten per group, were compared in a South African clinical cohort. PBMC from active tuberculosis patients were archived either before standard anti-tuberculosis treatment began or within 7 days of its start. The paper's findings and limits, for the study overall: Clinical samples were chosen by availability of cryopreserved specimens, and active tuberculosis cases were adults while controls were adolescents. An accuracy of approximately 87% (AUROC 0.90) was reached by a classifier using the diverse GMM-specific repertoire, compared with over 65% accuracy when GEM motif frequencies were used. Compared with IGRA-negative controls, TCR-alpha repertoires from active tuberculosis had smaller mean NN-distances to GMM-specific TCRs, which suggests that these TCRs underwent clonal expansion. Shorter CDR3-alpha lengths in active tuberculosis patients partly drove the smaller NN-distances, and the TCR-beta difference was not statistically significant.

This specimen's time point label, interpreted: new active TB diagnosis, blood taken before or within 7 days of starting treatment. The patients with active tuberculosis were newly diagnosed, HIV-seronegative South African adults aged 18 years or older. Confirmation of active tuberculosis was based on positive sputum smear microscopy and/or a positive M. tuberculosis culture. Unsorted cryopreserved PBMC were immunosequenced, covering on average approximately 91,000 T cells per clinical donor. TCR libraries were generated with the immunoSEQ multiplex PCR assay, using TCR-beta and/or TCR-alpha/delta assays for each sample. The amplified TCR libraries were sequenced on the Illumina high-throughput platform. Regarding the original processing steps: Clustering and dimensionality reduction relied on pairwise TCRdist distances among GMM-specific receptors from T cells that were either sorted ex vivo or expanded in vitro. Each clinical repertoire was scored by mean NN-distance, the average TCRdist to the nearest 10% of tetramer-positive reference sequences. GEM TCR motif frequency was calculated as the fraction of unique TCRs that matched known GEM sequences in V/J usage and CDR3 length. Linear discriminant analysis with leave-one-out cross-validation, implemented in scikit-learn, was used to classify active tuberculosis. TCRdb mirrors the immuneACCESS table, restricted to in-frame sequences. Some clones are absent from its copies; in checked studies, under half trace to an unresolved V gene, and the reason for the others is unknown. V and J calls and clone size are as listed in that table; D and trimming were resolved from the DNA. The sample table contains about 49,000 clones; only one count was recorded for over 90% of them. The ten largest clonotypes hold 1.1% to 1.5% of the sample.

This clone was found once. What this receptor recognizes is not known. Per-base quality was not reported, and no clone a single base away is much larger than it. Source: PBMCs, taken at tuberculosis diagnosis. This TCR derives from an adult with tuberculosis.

This receptor has the CDR3 CASETYLREQYF. The nucleotide sequence is given as TGTGCCAGTGAGACTTACTTGCGCGAGCAGTACTTC. This receptor chain uses TRBV28 and TRBJ2-7; confidence is insufficient to name the D gene. The CDR3 runs 12 amino acids, cysteine and phenylalanine included. Only CDR3 DNA is held: 36 bases, read in frame from base 1. The germline V gene gives CDR1 as MDHEN and CDR2 as SYDVKM. V is clipped by 9 bases and J by 6 bases, and the sequence between their germline boundaries is 15 bases long.